This is a list of T cell receptor beta chains from one sample in a study of cytomegalovirus exposure and HLA in healthy donors. TCRdb's copy holds only in-frame clones and misses some; the assay was immunoSEQ multiplex PCR. The table lists some 130,000 clones, about three quarters of them singletons. The sample was PBMCs. These receptors originate from a woman in her thirties or forties in good health and CMV-seronegative. The CDR3 runs from the conserved cysteine through the conserved F or W. The D gene is left open where the match is weak. Some rows have no size entry. The others give once, few or many, or a class for an expanded clone.

d_call: NA; clone_size: NA; j_call: TRBJ1-3; v_call: TRBV29-1; cdr3_aa: CSVAQGLDVSIYF; cdr3_nt: TGCAGCGTAGCGCAGGGTCTGGATGTCTCCATATATTTT
d_call: NA; clone_size: few; j_call: TRBJ2-2; v_call: TRBV4-1; cdr3_aa: CASSPPGSGELFF; cdr3_nt: TGCGCCAGCAGCCCTCCAGGATCCGGGGAGCTGTTTTTT
d_call: TRBD1; clone_size: few; j_call: TRBJ1-1; v_call: TRBV6-1; cdr3_aa: CASSARTGWSTEAFF; cdr3_nt: TGTGCCAGCAGTGCTAGGACAGGGTGGAGCACTGAAGCTTTCTTT
d_call: TRBD1; clone_size: few; j_call: TRBJ1-6; v_call: TRBV5-1; cdr3_aa: CASSLGTGGARQLVTPLHF; cdr3_nt: TGCGCCAGCAGCTTGGGGACAGGGGGCGCCCGGCAATTAGTGACACCCCTCCACTTT
d_call: TRBD1; clone_size: few; j_call: TRBJ1-2; v_call: TRBV4-1; cdr3_aa: CASSHPGQSNYGYTF; cdr3_nt: TGCGCCAGCAGCCACCCGGGACAGAGTAACTATGGCTACACCTTC
d_call: NA; clone_size: NA; j_call: TRBJ2-3; v_call: TRBV7-3; cdr3_aa: CASSLTGRQDTQYF; cdr3_nt: TGTGCCAGCAGCTTAACTGGCAGACAAGATACGCAGTATTTT
d_call: TRBD2; clone_size: NA; j_call: TRBJ2-1; v_call: TRBV5-1; cdr3_aa: CASSLDAGVYNEQFF; cdr3_nt: TGCGCCAGCAGCTTGGATGCGGGGGTTTACAATGAGCAGTTCTTC
d_call: TRBD1; clone_size: NA; j_call: TRBJ1-1; v_call: TRBV15; cdr3_aa: CATSRDRDRNTEAFF; cdr3_nt: TGTGCCACCAGCAGAGATCGGGACAGGAACACTGAAGCTTTCTTT
d_call: NA; clone_size: NA; j_call: TRBJ1-5; v_call: TRBV5-6; cdr3_aa: CASSLGGGTRNQPQHF; cdr3_nt: TGTGCCAGCAGCTTGGGGGGGGGAACCCGCAATCAGCCCCAGCATTTT
d_call: NA; clone_size: NA; j_call: TRBJ2-2; v_call: TRBV5-1; cdr3_aa: CASSLVSTGELFF; cdr3_nt: TGCGCCAGCAGCTTGGTTAGCACCGGGGAGCTGTTTTTT
d_call: NA; clone_size: NA; j_call: TRBJ2-3; v_call: TRBV10-3; cdr3_aa: CAISTPRSRTDTQYF; cdr3_nt: TGTGCCATCAGTACGCCCCGAAGCCGCACAGATACGCAGTATTTT
d_call: TRBD2; clone_size: NA; j_call: TRBJ2-1; v_call: TRBV5-1; cdr3_aa: CASRPTSGGWGEQFF; cdr3_nt: TGCGCCAGCAGACCGACTAGCGGGGGTTGGGGGGAGCAGTTCTTC
d_call: TRBD1; clone_size: NA; j_call: TRBJ2-5; v_call: TRBV4-1; cdr3_aa: CASSQVQGAETQYF; cdr3_nt: TGCGCCAGCAGCCAAGTGCAGGGGGCTGAGACCCAGTACTTC
d_call: NA; clone_size: NA; j_call: TRBJ2-5; v_call: TRBV18; cdr3_aa: CASSPRGSGETQYF; cdr3_nt: TGTGCCAGCTCACCTAGGGGCAGCGGGGAGACCCAGTACTTC
d_call: TRBD1; clone_size: few; j_call: TRBJ1-3; v_call: TRBV7-8; cdr3_aa: CASSLVRGQSLLNTIYF; cdr3_nt: TGTGCCAGCAGCTTAGTTAGGGGACAGAGCCTCTTAAACACCATATATTTT
d_call: TRBD1; clone_size: NA; j_call: TRBJ2-1; v_call: TRBV29-1; cdr3_aa: CSVLRDRGTLYNEQFF; cdr3_nt: TGCAGCGTGTTGCGGGACAGGGGGACGCTCTACAATGAGCAGTTCTTC
d_call: NA; clone_size: once; j_call: TRBJ2-3; v_call: TRBV15; cdr3_aa: CATSREEGGYTDTQYF; cdr3_nt: TGTGCCACCAGCAGAGAGGAGGGGGGGTATACAGATACGCAGTATTTT
d_call: NA; clone_size: NA; j_call: TRBJ2-2; v_call: TRBV7-9; cdr3_aa: CASRIGQLRPPGELFF; cdr3_nt: TGTGCCAGCAGGATAGGACAGCTGCGCCCCCCCGGGGAGCTGTTTTTT
d_call: NA; clone_size: NA; j_call: TRBJ1-1; v_call: TRBV6-5; cdr3_aa: CASSARVRNTEAFF; cdr3_nt: TGTGCCAGCAGCGCCAGGGTGCGAAACACTGAAGCTTTCTTT
d_call: TRBD1; clone_size: NA; j_call: TRBJ2-1; v_call: TRBV9; cdr3_aa: CASSVARDRIGLQFF; cdr3_nt: TGTGCCAGCAGCGTAGCAAGGGACAGGATAGGATTGCAGTTCTTC
d_call: TRBD1; clone_size: NA; j_call: TRBJ1-5; v_call: TRBV19; cdr3_aa: CASSPRGAGGSNLRFAPQHF; cdr3_nt: TGTGCCAGTAGTCCTAGGGGGGCAGGGGGCTCTAACCTACGATTCGCGCCCCAGCATTTT
d_call: TRBD1; clone_size: NA; j_call: TRBJ1-2; v_call: TRBV5-8; cdr3_aa: CASSSTDRVINGYTF; cdr3_nt: TGTGCCAGCAGCTCCACTGACAGGGTGATCAATGGCTACACCTTC
d_call: TRBD1; clone_size: NA; j_call: TRBJ1-2; v_call: TRBV2; cdr3_aa: CASSEANRGYGYTF; cdr3_nt: TGTGCCAGCAGTGAAGCGAACAGGGGATATGGCTACACCTTC
d_call: NA; clone_size: NA; j_call: TRBJ2-1; v_call: TRBV27; cdr3_aa: CASRVYSEQFF; cdr3_nt: TGTGCCAGCAGGGTATACAGTGAGCAGTTCTTC
d_call: NA; clone_size: NA; j_call: TRBJ1-1; v_call: TRBV4-2; cdr3_aa: CASSHPSHFMSTEAFF; cdr3_nt: TGTGCCAGCAGCCACCCATCCCACTTTATGAGCACTGAAGCTTTCTTT
d_call: NA; clone_size: once; j_call: TRBJ2-5; v_call: TRBV5-6; cdr3_aa: CASSLDRVETQYF; cdr3_nt: TGTGCCAGCAGCTTGGATAGAGTGGAGACCCAGTACTTC
d_call: TRBD1; clone_size: NA; j_call: TRBJ1-2; v_call: TRBV7-9; cdr3_aa: CASSLSGTGNYGYTF; cdr3_nt: TGTGCCAGCAGCTTATCTGGGACAGGGAACTATGGCTACACCTTC
d_call: NA; clone_size: few; j_call: TRBJ1-4; v_call: TRBV5-4; cdr3_aa: CASSLVGEKLFF; cdr3_nt: TGTGCCAGCAGCTTGGTCGGGGAAAAACTGTTTTTT
d_call: TRBD2; clone_size: NA; j_call: TRBJ2-1; v_call: TRBV6-4; cdr3_aa: CASSDGTSGYNEQFF; cdr3_nt: TGTGCCAGCAGTGACGGAACTAGCGGCTACAATGAGCAGTTCTTC
d_call: TRBD1; clone_size: NA; j_call: TRBJ1-2; v_call: TRBV4-1; cdr3_aa: CASSQGSTRGAGYTF; cdr3_nt: TGCGCCAGCAGCCAAGGTTCTACCAGGGGGGCTGGCTACACCTTC
d_call: TRBD1; clone_size: NA; j_call: TRBJ1-1; v_call: TRBV5-1; cdr3_aa: CASSLQGSAEAFF; cdr3_nt: TGCGCCAGCAGCTTACAGGGGTCTGCTGAAGCTTTCTTT
d_call: NA; clone_size: NA; j_call: TRBJ1-6; v_call: TRBV5-1; cdr3_aa: CASSLSGGGNSPLHF; cdr3_nt: TGCGCCAGCAGCCTCTCGGGGGGCGGTAATTCACCCCTCCACTTT
d_call: NA; clone_size: few; j_call: TRBJ1-3; v_call: TRBV6-1; cdr3_aa: CASSVSGSMGNTIYF; cdr3_nt: TGTGCCAGCAGTGTCTCAGGGTCCATGGGAAACACCATATATTTT
d_call: NA; clone_size: NA; j_call: TRBJ2-5; v_call: TRBV15; cdr3_aa: CATSRSPGNQETQYF; cdr3_nt: TGTGCCACCAGCAGAAGCCCGGGGAACCAAGAGACCCAGTACTTC
d_call: NA; clone_size: NA; j_call: TRBJ1-1; v_call: TRBV6-1; cdr3_aa: CASSGGTPPRGEAFF; cdr3_nt: TGTGCCAGCAGTGGAGGAACACCGCCGAGAGGGGAAGCTTTCTTT
d_call: TRBD2; clone_size: once; j_call: TRBJ2-3; v_call: TRBV9; cdr3_aa: CASSTPISGGPPDTQYF; cdr3_nt: TGTGCCAGCAGCACGCCGATTAGCGGGGGGCCTCCAGATACGCAGTATTTT
d_call: NA; clone_size: NA; j_call: TRBJ2-3; v_call: TRBV13; cdr3_aa: CASSPRQVPGSTDTQYF; cdr3_nt: TGTGCCAGCAGCCCCCGACAGGTCCCGGGTAGCACAGATACGCAGTATTTT
d_call: TRBD2; clone_size: NA; j_call: TRBJ2-1; v_call: TRBV5-1; cdr3_aa: CASSHRTSGINNEQFF; cdr3_nt: TGCGCCAGCAGCCACCGGACTAGCGGGATTAACAATGAGCAGTTCTTC
d_call: TRBD1; clone_size: once; j_call: TRBJ1-4; v_call: TRBV7-9; cdr3_aa: CSSSSVQGRSNEKLFF; cdr3_nt: TGTTCCAGCAGCTCAGTACAGGGGCGCAGTAATGAAAAACTGTTTTTT
d_call: NA; clone_size: NA; j_call: TRBJ1-5; v_call: TRBV7-3; cdr3_aa: CASSLGRHSNQPQHF; cdr3_nt: TGTGCCAGCAGCTTAGGGCGACATAGCAATCAGCCCCAGCATTTT
d_call: TRBD1; clone_size: few; j_call: TRBJ1-3; v_call: TRBV9; cdr3_aa: CASSVEPGQAGGNTIYF; cdr3_nt: TGTGCCAGCAGCGTCGAACCCGGACAGGCCGGTGGAAACACCATATATTTT
d_call: NA; clone_size: NA; j_call: TRBJ1-6; v_call: TRBV27; cdr3_aa: CASRPPGLYNSPLHF; cdr3_nt: TGTGCCAGCCGTCCCCCGGGACTTTATAATTCACCCCTCCACTTT
d_call: TRBD2; clone_size: NA; j_call: TRBJ2-3; v_call: TRBV29-1; cdr3_aa: CSVNSGGNTDTQYF; cdr3_nt: TGCAGCGTTAATAGCGGGGGTAACACAGATACGCAGTATTTT
d_call: NA; clone_size: NA; j_call: TRBJ2-1; v_call: TRBV11-2; cdr3_aa: CASSLDRGYNEQFF; cdr3_nt: TGTGCCAGCAGCTTAGATCGAGGTTACAATGAGCAGTTCTTC
d_call: TRBD1; clone_size: NA; j_call: TRBJ2-1; v_call: TRBV6-6; cdr3_aa: CASTWGDRKFF; cdr3_nt: TGTGCCAGCACGTGGGGGGACAGGAAGTTCTTC
d_call: TRBD2; clone_size: few; j_call: TRBJ2-7; v_call: TRBV27; cdr3_aa: CASRPGGGAFHEQYF; cdr3_nt: TGTGCCAGCAGACCCGGCGGGGGGGCCTTCCACGAGCAGTACTTC
d_call: NA; clone_size: NA; j_call: TRBJ1-1; v_call: TRBV11-3; cdr3_aa: CASSLVRDTEAFF; cdr3_nt: TGTGCCAGCAGCTTAGTTAGAGACACTGAAGCTTTCTTT
d_call: TRBD1; clone_size: NA; j_call: TRBJ1-6; v_call: TRBV5-6; cdr3_aa: CASTRDRDGSPLHF; cdr3_nt: TGTGCCAGCACCAGGGACAGGGACGGTTCACCCCTCCACTTT
d_call: TRBD2; clone_size: NA; j_call: TRBJ2-1; v_call: TRBV6-1; cdr3_aa: CASSELASGGAEQFF; cdr3_nt: TGTGCCAGCAGTGAATTGGCTAGCGGGGGAGCTGAGCAGTTCTTC
d_call: NA; clone_size: NA; j_call: TRBJ2-1; v_call: TRBV19; cdr3_aa: CASRTGYPNNEQFF; cdr3_nt: TGTGCCAGTAGAACAGGGTACCCCAACAATGAGCAGTTCTTC
d_call: NA; clone_size: NA; j_call: TRBJ1-2; v_call: TRBV7-2; cdr3_aa: CASSQPQGGGYTF; cdr3_nt: TGTGCCAGCAGTCAACCACAGGGCGGAGGCTACACCTTC
d_call: NA; clone_size: NA; j_call: TRBJ1-3; v_call: TRBV29-1; cdr3_aa: CSVETGGPSSGNTIYF; cdr3_nt: TGCAGCGTTGAAACTGGGGGCCCGAGCTCTGGAAACACCATATATTTT
d_call: TRBD1; clone_size: NA; j_call: TRBJ2-5; v_call: TRBV5-4; cdr3_aa: CASSQGQGGQETQYF; cdr3_nt: TGTGCCAGCAGCCAAGGACAGGGGGGTCAAGAGACCCAGTACTTC